Listed below are T cell receptor beta chains from one sample, sequenced in a study of shared clonotypes between healthy human individuals. Repertoires were generated with immunoSEQ multiplex PCR, while TCRdb's copy carries only in-frame clones and drops some. Among about 2.4 million clones listed, roughly 93% were seen once. Input material: naive CD4+ T cells from PBMCs. The receptors shown here come from a man aged 18-30 years in good health. Some clones in this sample may be carry-over from other donors' samples. Each CDR3 is given with its conserved first and last residue. The D gene is left open where the match is weak. Clone size is shown for a subset of rows, as once, few, many or a class of expanded clone.

abundance	v_gene	d_gene	len	j_gene	CDR3nt	CDR3aa
-	TRBV11-2	-	15	TRBJ1-1	TGTGCCAGCAGCTTAGAAACCGGCCGGAACACTGAAGCTTTCTTT	CASSLETGRNTEAFF
-	TRBV6-1	-	15	TRBJ2-7	TGTGCCAGCAGTGAGGGGTTGGCAGTACTCTACGAGCAGTACTTC	CASSEGLAVLYEQYF
-	TRBV4-2	-	14	TRBJ2-7	TGTGCCAGCAGCCAAGACGAGCGGTCCAACGAGCAGTACTTC	CASSQDERSNEQYF
-	TRBV6-5	TRBD2	15	TRBJ2-7	TGTGCCAGCAGTTACGGGTCGGGAGGATCCTACGAGCAGTACTTC	CASSYGSGGSYEQYF
-	TRBV7-2	TRBD2	15	TRBJ2-5	TGTGCCAGCAGCGGGCAGACTAGCGGTCAAGAGACCCAGTACTTC	CASSGQTSGQETQYF
once	TRBV7-3	-	15	TRBJ2-5	TGTGCCAGCAGCCCACAAACAGGCCGCCAAGAGACCCAGTACTTC	CASSPQTGRQETQYF
-	TRBV7-9	-	14	TRBJ1-5	TGTGCCAGCAGCTTAGGGCGGGGGGGGCAGCCCCAGCATTTT	CASSLGRGGQPQHF
-	TRBV28	TRBD1	14	TRBJ2-7	TGTGCCAGCAACGTCAGGGGGATCCCCTACGAGCAGTACTTC	CASNVRGIPYEQYF
-	TRBV7-9	TRBD2	17	TRBJ2-7	TGTGCCAGCAGCTCACCCCTACAGCGGGAGGGCACCTACGAGCAGTACTTC	CASSSPLQREGTYEQYF
-	TRBV28	TRBD2	15	TRBJ2-1	TGTGCCAGCACCTTTTGGACTAGCGGATACAATGAGCAGTTCTTC	CASTFWTSGYNEQFF
-	TRBV6-5	-	14	TRBJ1-4	TGTGCCAGCAGTAAACAGGGTATTGGTGAAAAACTGTTTTTT	CASSKQGIGEKLFF
-	TRBV6-5	TRBD1	16	TRBJ2-5	TGTGCCAGCAGTTACGGCGAAGGGACAGAGGAGGAGACCCAGTACTTC	CASSYGEGTEEETQYF
few	TRBV9	-	15	TRBJ1-1	TGTGCCAGCAGCGTAGGTTCAGGGCAGAACACTGAAGCTTTCTTT	CASSVGSGQNTEAFF
-	TRBV6-6	-	12	TRBJ1-1	TGTGCCAGCACCCTAGGGGGGGCTGAAGCTTTCTTT	CASTLGGAEAFF
-	TRBV10-3	-	12	TRBJ1-2	TGTGCCATCAGTGAGTCAGGGGGGGGCTACACCTTC	CAISESGGGYTF
-	TRBV28	TRBD1	15	TRBJ2-5	TGTGCCAGCAGTTCCCGACAGGGCCCCATGGAGACCCAGTACTTC	CASSSRQGPMETQYF
-	TRBV18	-	14	TRBJ2-7	TGTGCCAGCTCACCACGGACAGCCCCCTACGAGCAGTACTTC	CASSPRTAPYEQYF
-	TRBV6-5	-	14	TRBJ2-7	TGTGCCAGCAGTTACTCGACTAGAGGTACGGAGCAGTACTTC	CASSYSTRGTEQYF
-	TRBV5-1	TRBD2	15	TRBJ2-1	TGCGCCAGCAGCTTGCTAGGGACTAGCAGCAATGAGCAGTTCTTC	CASSLLGTSSNEQFF
-	TRBV6-5	-	13	TRBJ2-7	TGTGCCAGCACCAACTCAGGCACCTACGAGCAGTACTTC	CASTNSGTYEQYF
-	TRBV29-1	TRBD1	13	TRBJ2-1	TGCAGCGTTGGGACAGGGGTAGTCAATGAGCAGTTCTTC	CSVGTGVVNEQFF
-	TRBV19	-	11	TRBJ1-4	TGTGCCAGTATGGAGTATGAAAAACTGTTTTTT	CASMEYEKLFF
-	TRBV7-3	TRBD2	16	TRBJ2-1	TGTGCCAGCAGCTCCCGGACTAGCGGGCGAAGGAATGAGCAGTTCTTC	CASSSRTSGRRNEQFF
-	TRBV11-2	-	14	TRBJ2-5	TGTGCCAGCAGCTTTTGGGAAGGAGGGGAGACCCAGTACTTC	CASSFWEGGETQYF
-	TRBV28	-	11	TRBJ1-4	TGTGCCAGCAGTTCTAATGAAAAACTGTTTTTT	CASSSNEKLFF
-	TRBV5-1	-	13	TRBJ1-3	TGCGCCAGCAGCGCAGGTTCGGGAAACACCATATATTTT	CASSAGSGNTIYF
-	TRBV4-1	-	15	TRBJ1-4	TGCGCCAGCAGCCAAGTTATGGCAGGGATGGAAAAACTGTTTTTT	CASSQVMAGMEKLFF
-	TRBV5-4	-	13	TRBJ2-7	TGTGCCAGCAGCTTGGGAGCGGGCTACGAGCAGTACTTC	CASSLGAGYEQYF
-	TRBV28	-	14	TRBJ2-3	TGTGCCAGCAGTTTGTCCGGCGGCACAGATACGCAGTATTTT	CASSLSGGTDTQYF
-	TRBV7-8	-	11	TRBJ1-1	TGTGCCAGCAGCTTAGCGGCGGACCCGACCTTT	CASSLAADPTF
once	TRBV19	-	11	TRBJ1-1	TGTGCCAGTAACCCTGGAACTGAAGCTTTCTTT	CASNPGTEAFF
-	TRBV9	TRBD1	15	TRBJ2-2	TGTGCCAGCAGCTTCTCCGGGACAGCGACCGGGGAGCTGTTTTTT	CASSFSGTATGELFF
-	TRBV7-2	-	13	TRBJ2-7	TGTGCCAGCAGCCGGGCACTACACTACGAGCAGTACTTC	CASSRALHYEQYF
-	TRBV30	TRBD2	14	TRBJ2-7	TGTGCCTGGAGTGGGGGGGGGAGCACCTACGAGCAGTACTTC	CAWSGGGSTYEQYF
-	TRBV4-1	TRBD2	18	TRBJ2-2	TGCGCCAGCAGCCAAACTAGCGGGAGGACTCTGAACACCGGGGAGCTGTTTTTT	CASSQTSGRTLNTGELFF
-	TRBV7-2	TRBD1	16	TRBJ2-7	TGTGCCAGCAGCTTTAGGGGGGGACAGGGAGATTACGAGCAGTACTTC	CASSFRGGQGDYEQYF
-	TRBV19	-	15	TRBJ1-1	TGTGCCAGTAGTACGAGACAGACCGCGAACACTGAAGCTTTCTTT	CASSTRQTANTEAFF
-	TRBV7-3	-	17	TRBJ1-5	TGTGCCAGCAGCTTAAATTGGGGGGCGATGGGCAATCAGCCCCAGCATTTT	CASSLNWGAMGNQPQHF
-	TRBV6-1	-	15	TRBJ2-5	TGTGCCAGCAGTGAAGGACACACCATCGAGGAGACCCAGTACTTC	CASSEGHTIEETQYF
-	TRBV5-1	-	15	TRBJ2-7	TGCGCCAGCAGCTTGGTCGGCAGGCCACCCTACGAGCAGTACTTC	CASSLVGRPPYEQYF
-	TRBV5-1	-	14	TRBJ2-5	TGCGCCAGCAGCTTGGCCGCACACCAAGAGACCCAGTACTTC	CASSLAAHQETQYF
-	TRBV5-8	-	12	TRBJ1-2	TGTGCCAGCAGCTTGACGTTCTATGGCTACACCTTC	CASSLTFYGYTF
-	TRBV5-6	-	16	TRBJ2-5	TGTGCCAGCAGCTCACGGGGGAGAGGGGGCCAAGAGACCCAGTACTTC	CASSSRGRGGQETQYF
-	TRBV29-1	-	14	TRBJ2-5	TGCAGCGTTGAAGATCGGAACGGGCGTGAGACCCAGTACTTC	CSVEDRNGRETQYF
-	TRBV7-9	-	13	TRBJ1-1	TGTGCCAGCAGCTTAATATCCAACACTGAAGCTTTCTTT	CASSLISNTEAFF
-	TRBV29-1	-	11	TRBJ2-1	TGCAGCGTTGATTTCCACAATGAGCAGTTCTTC	CSVDFHNEQFF
few	TRBV28	TRBD1	14	TRBJ1-1	TGTGCCAGCCGAAACCAGGGGGGGCACACTGAAGCTTTCTTT	CASRNQGGHTEAFF
-	TRBV18	-	17	TRBJ1-4	TGTGCCAGCTCACTCTCCCCCCCGGGGGCCGCTAATGAAAAACTGTTTTTT	CASSLSPPGAANEKLFF
-	TRBV5-1	TRBD2	17	TRBJ2-5	TGCGCCAGCAGCTCGTTCGGACTAGCGGATATCCAAGAGACCCAGTACTTC	CASSSFGLADIQETQYF